This T cell receptor beta chain was obtained from a study of cytomegalovirus exposure and HLA in healthy donors. The PCR made use of 60 Vbeta and 13 Jbeta primers. Produced via immunoSEQ multiplex PCR; TCRdb's table is partial and in-frame only. The profile covers 110,000 or so clones, with around 81% appearing a single time and 2.2% taken by the ten largest. The clonotype originates from a woman younger than 45 in good health and CMV-seronegative. Sequencing was performed on PBMCs.

The CDR3 region is CASSQGETEAFF. DNA for the CDR3: TGTGCCAGCTCACAAGGGGAAACTGAAGCTTTCTTT. V is TRBV18 and J is TRBJ1-1; D possibly corresponds to TRBD1 (5 bases). This CDR3 region has 12 residues. The V gene lost 4 bases and the J gene lost 5 bases, with 8 bases spanning the gap. Germline loops: CDR1 KGHSH, CDR2 LQKENI.